The 27 T cell receptor beta chains presented below share a single source sample, sequenced in a study of T cell responses to AZD1222 COVID-19 vaccine. Clones were read by immunoSEQ multiplex PCR, and TCRdb kept only the in-frame ones, dropping some. The sample has approximately 71,000 clones, around nine tenths seen once. This material consisted of peripheral blood, taken on day 0 of AZD1222 vaccination. These receptors were collected from an adult in good health.

This sequence joins TRBV24-1 and TRBJ2-7; D not resolved. The CDR3 has 11 residues. Trimming left V 0 bases short and J 5 bases short, with 1 base between. CDR1 is KGHDR, CDR2 SFDVKD, per germline. CDR3 in amino acids: CATSDLDEQYF. In DNA, the CDR3 is TGTGCCACCAGTGATTTGGACGAGCAGTACTTC.

The rearrangement links TRBV6-5 to TRBJ1-1; D not certain. The V gene lost 2 bases and the J gene lost 7 bases, with 11 bases spanning the gap. Germline CDR1 and CDR2: MNHEY and SVGAGI. The CDR3 sequence is 13 residues long. The CDR3 sequence is CASSYGLRGEAFF. The DNA of the CDR3 is TGTGCCAGCAGTTACGGTCTCCGGGGTGAAGCTTTCTTT.

This clone was seen only once. This chain uses TRBV5-1 with TRBJ2-1; TRBD2 matches 7 bases. V lost 3 bases and J lost 0; bases outside the gene matches: 3. This CDR3 comprises 15 residues. The germline V gene encodes CDR1 SGHRS and CDR2 YFSETQ. CDR3 protein: CASSWGGGSYNEQFF. The CDR3 bases are TGCGCCAGCAGCTGGGGCGGGGGCTCCTACAATGAGCAGTTCTTC. The entire variable domain, with the rest obtained from reference TRBV5-1 and TRBJ2-1, is as follows: KAGVTQTPRYLIKTRGQQVTLSCSPISGHRSVSWYQQTPGQGLQFLFEYFSETQRNKGNFPGRFSGRQFSNSRSEMNVSTLELGDSALYLCASSWGGGSYNEQFFGPGTRLTVL.

The gene calls are TRBV7-8 and TRBJ2-1; the D is unclear. The ends were cut back, 3 bases at V and 4 bases at J, with 10 bases in the middle. The CDR3 loop spans 14 amino acids. From germline, CDR1 is SGHVS and CDR2 FQNEAQ. CDR3 in DNA: TGTGCCAGCAGCTTGGGATTTTTATACAATGAGCAGTTCTTC. Protein product: CASSLGFLYNEQFF.

The chain carries TRBV27 and TRBJ1-4; TRBD1 matches at 11 bases. Germline V CDR1 and CDR2: MNHEY, SMNVEV (reference sequence). The CDR3 length is 14 residues. V was pared by 6 bases and J by 7 bases, with 4 bases of the junction left unmatched. CDR3 sequence reads: CASRGTGGLEKLFF. Here the CDR3 DNA reads TGTGCCAGCAGGGGGACAGGGGGTCTTGAAAAACTGTTTTTT.

CDR3 sequence: CASGQYYGYTF. The CDR3 nucleotides read TGTGCCAGCGGACAGTACTATGGCTACACCTTC. The V call is TRBV28, the J call TRBJ1-2; tentative D call: TRBD1 (6 bases). The CDR3 covers 11 residues. The germline V and J ends were trimmed by 8 bases and 3 bases, with 7 bases remaining between them. Germline V gene lookup returns CDR1 MDHEN and CDR2 SYDVKM.

V gene TRBV4-2 combines with J gene TRBJ2-7; 15 positions match TRBD2. This CDR3 contains 18 residues. Trimming took 0 bases from V and 4 from J; bases not matched to a gene: 7. The germline CDR1 and CDR2 sequences are LGHNA and YNFKEQ. Here the CDR3 reads CASSQEGLAGGPPYEQYF. The CDR3 nucleotides are TGTGCCAGCAGCCAAGAAGGACTAGCGGGAGGGCCGCCGTACGAGCAGTACTTC.

This chain joins TRBV5-1 and TRBJ2-7; possibly TRBD1 for D (7 bases). The CDR3 sequence is 17 residues long. Trimming took off 3 bases at V and 0 bases at J, with 19 bases between the two ends. CDR1 SGHRS and CDR2 YFSETQ come from the germline V gene. The DNA of the CDR3 is TGCGCCAGCAGCTGGGGGGCTAGGGACAGCATCTCCTACGAGCAGTACTTC. Protein: CASSWGARDSISYEQYF.

The genes are TRBV7-9 and TRBJ2-1; D call uncertain. The CDR3 is made up of 11 amino acids. The V gene lost 3 bases and the J gene lost 5 bases, with 2 bases spanning the gap. Germline CDR1 is SEHNR and CDR2 is FQNEAQ (reference sequence). The CDR3 reads CASSLNNEQFF. DNA of the CDR3: TGTGCCAGCAGCTTGAACAATGAGCAGTTCTTC.

The chain recombines TRBV2 with TRBJ2-2; 8 nucleotides match TRBD1. The CDR3 spans 16 residues. Germline V gives CDR1 SNHLY, CDR2 FYNNEI. The V gene end was trimmed by 6 bases and the J gene end by 9 bases; junction bases not matched to a gene: 15. The CDR3 spells CASRDSGGGLRRELFF. CDR3 nucleotide sequence: TGTGCCAGCAGAGATTCAGGGGGCGGGCTGCGCCGGGAGCTGTTTTTT.

The rearrangement joins TRBV30 to TRBJ1-6; D is possibly TRBD1 (6 bases). The V and J ends lost 2 bases and 10 bases respectively, with 12 bases between them. The CDR3 length is 13 residues. From germline, CDR1 is GTSNPN and CDR2 SVGIG (reference sequence). CDR3 region: CAWSIQGSSPLHF. Here the CDR3 DNA reads TGTGCCTGGAGTATCCAGGGGTCCTCACCCCTCCACTTT.

V and J are TRBV5-1 and TRBJ1-1, with D perhaps TRBD1 (5 bases). The V end was cut by 4 bases, the J end by 6 bases, with 13 bases between. This CDR3 is built from 13 residues. CDR1 and CDR2 from the germline V gene are SGHRS and YFSETQ. CDR3 sequence reads: CASSHGTAAEAFF. The CDR3 coding sequence is TGCGCCAGCAGCCATGGGACGGCGGCTGAAGCTTTCTTT.

This clone was counted between two and nine times. This chain links TRBV14 with TRBJ2-7; D remains unclear. The CDR3 has 14 amino acids. The germline V and J ends were trimmed by 1 base and 0 bases, with 7 bases remaining between them. Germline V gene sequence: CDR1 SGHDN, CDR2 FVKESK. CDR3 sequence reads: CASSQVAGSYEQYF. In DNA, the CDR3 is TGTGCCAGCAGCCAAGTTGCTGGCTCCTACGAGCAGTACTTC.

This chain links TRBV25-1 with TRBJ2-2; D gene unclear. This CDR3 is built from 17 residues. The germline V gene has CDR1 MGHDK and CDR2 SYGVNS. V lost 0 bases and J lost 3, with 14 bases in between. Written as DNA, the CDR3 is TGTGCCAGCAGTGAATATGCCGGCCGAAGCTACACCGGGGAGCTGTTTTTT. This codes for CASSEYAGRSYTGELFF.

The V gene is TRBV18, the J gene TRBJ1-3; D is undetermined. This CDR3 has 16 amino acids. Germline values: CDR1 KGHSH, CDR2 LQKENI. Trimming left V 1 base short and J 0 bases short, with 10 bases between. The CDR3 sequence is CASSPLDPSSGNTIYF. CDR3 bases: TGTGCCAGCTCACCACTCGACCCAAGCTCTGGAAACACCATATATTTT.

The chain employs TRBV27 and TRBJ2-7; D is unclear. CDR3 length: 14 residues. With 2 bases removed from V and 5 bases from J, the gap between germline ends came to 13 bases. Germline CDR1 and CDR2: MNHEY and SMNVEV (reference sequence). DNA for the CDR3: TGTGCCAGCAGTTTACTGAGGAATATCGACGAGCAGTACTTC. Residues: CASSLLRNIDEQYF.

This clone has a count of ten or more. The chain couples TRBV27 to TRBJ2-3, with D possibly being TRBD2 (6 bases). CDR1 and CDR2 from the germline V gene are MNHEY and SMNVEV (reference sequence). Trimming took 3 bases from V and 6 from J, leaving 10 bases between them. The CDR3 contains 13 residues. CDR3 protein: CASSFSSVDTQYF. The CDR3 DNA sequence: TGTGCCAGCAGTTTTTCTAGCGTGGATACGCAGTATTTT.

The V call is TRBV7-9, the J call TRBJ1-1, with TRBD1 matching 8 bases. V was clipped by 9 bases and J by 1 base; unmatched bases: 7. Germline V gene data show CDR1 as SEHNR and CDR2 as FQNEAQ (reference sequence). This CDR3 contains 14 residues. The CDR3 here is CARDRVRGNTEAFF. The DNA of the CDR3 is TGTGCCAGGGACAGGGTTCGAGGGAACACTGAAGCTTTCTTT.

The chain joins TRBV7-9 to TRBJ2-3; no definite D call. Germline V CDR1 and CDR2: SEHNR, FQNEAQ (reference sequence). The CDR3 has 11 amino acids. Deletions cut 4 bases from V and 2 bases from J, with 1 base between. The CDR3 DNA reads as TGTGCCAGCAGCTACACAGATACGCAGTATTTT. Translation gives CASSYTDTQYF.

The chain links TRBV2 to TRBJ1-1, with 9 bases identical to TRBD1. The trim removed 6 bases at V and 1 base at J, leaving 9 bases unmatched. Germline assignment: CDR1 SNHLY and CDR2 FYNNEI. The CDR3 has 16 residues. DNA of the CDR3: TGTGCCAGCAGGTCTACAGGGGGCAGAGGGAACACTGAAGCTTTCTTT. Amino acids: CASRSTGGRGNTEAFF.

In its sample, this clone was seen a few times. V gene TRBV19 combines with J gene TRBJ1-5; D may be TRBD1 (5 bases). Trimming cost V 0 bases and J 3 bases, with 12 bases left between them. CDR1 is LNHDA, CDR2 SQIVND, per germline (reference sequence). This CDR3 is built from 16 residues. CDR3: CASSIDLGGVNQPQHF. The CDR3 coding sequence is TGTGCCAGTAGTATAGATCTCGGAGGGGTCAATCAGCCCCAGCATTTT.

The V call is TRBV29-1, the J call TRBJ1-1; D is unresolved. The V end lost 1 base, the J end lost 10 bases, and 13 bases lay between the germline ends. This CDR3 contains 12 residues. Germline loops: CDR1 SQVTM, CDR2 ANQGSEA. CDR3 DNA: TGCAGCGTTGAAGTATACGGGGAGAGAGCTTTCTTT. Its translation is CSVEVYGERAFF.

The chain links TRBV9 to TRBJ1-2; no reliable D call. The CDR3 extends over 18 amino acids. V was clipped by 0 bases and J by 4 bases, with 22 bases between them. CDR1 and CDR2 (germline): SGDLS, YYNGEE. The CDR3: CASSVGPNTEGFAYGYTF. The CDR3 DNA reads TGTGCCAGCAGCGTAGGTCCTAACACGGAGGGCTTCGCCTATGGCTACACCTTC.

This clone came up once. This sequence joins TRBV29-1 and TRBJ2-1, with 10 positions matching TRBD2. Trimming removed 7 bases from V and 4 bases from J; junction bases left unmatched: 1. CDR1 is SQVTM, CDR2 ANQGSEA, per germline. The CDR3 spans 12 residues. CDR3 nucleotide sequence: TGCAGCGCTAGCGGGGGATACAATGAGCAGTTCTTC. Translating gives CSASGGYNEQFF.

V and J are TRBV9 and TRBJ1-1; D not resolved. There are 14 residues in the CDR3. The germline gives CDR1 SGDLS, CDR2 YYNGEE. Trimming took off 0 bases at V and 0 bases at J, with 6 bases between the two ends. The CDR3 DNA sequence: TGTGCCAGCAGCGTAGAAGGGTTGAACACTGAAGCTTTCTTT. It translates to CASSVEGLNTEAFF.

V usage is TRBV18 and J usage is TRBJ1-3; D call uncertain. V lost 0 bases, J lost 0 bases, and 12 bases lay in between. Germline V gene sequence: CDR1 KGHSH, CDR2 LQKENI. This CDR3 is 17 amino acids long. The CDR3 sequence is CASSPPGGPPSGNTIYF. The DNA for the CDR3 is TGTGCCAGCTCACCACCAGGCGGGCCCCCCTCTGGAAACACCATATATTTT.

This chain joins TRBV4-1 and TRBJ1-6; a possible D gene is TRBD1 (6 bases). The CDR3 sequence is 15 residues long. CDR1 is MGHRA, CDR2 YSYEKL, per germline. Trimming stripped 4 bases from V and 7 bases from J, with 14 bases between. The CDR3 protein is CASSPQGWGNSPLHF. The CDR3 DNA sequence: TGCGCCAGCAGCCCACAGGGTTGGGGGAATTCACCCCTCCACTTT.